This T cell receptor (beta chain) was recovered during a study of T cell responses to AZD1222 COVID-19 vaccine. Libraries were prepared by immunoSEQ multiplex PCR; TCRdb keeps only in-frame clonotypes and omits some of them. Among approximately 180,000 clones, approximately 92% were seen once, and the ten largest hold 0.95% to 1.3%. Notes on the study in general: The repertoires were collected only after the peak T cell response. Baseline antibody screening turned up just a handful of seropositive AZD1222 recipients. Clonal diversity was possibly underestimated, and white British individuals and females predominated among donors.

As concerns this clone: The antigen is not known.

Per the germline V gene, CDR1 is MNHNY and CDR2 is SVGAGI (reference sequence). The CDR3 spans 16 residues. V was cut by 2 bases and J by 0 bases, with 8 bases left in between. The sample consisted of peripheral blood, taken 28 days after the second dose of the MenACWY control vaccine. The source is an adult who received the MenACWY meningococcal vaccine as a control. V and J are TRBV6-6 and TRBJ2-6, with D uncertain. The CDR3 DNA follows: TGTGCCAGCAGTTACGAAGGAGTCTCTGGGGCCAACGTCCTGACTTTC. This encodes CASSYEGVSGANVLTF.